This record covers a single T cell receptor beta chain. Given a far larger clone just one base away, this is likely a sequencing read error. This record comes from a study of regulatory T cells in long-lasting Graves disease. On the study more broadly: Graves' patients diagnosed newly had used antithyroid drugs under 3 months.

Time point defined: newly diagnosed GD, antithyroid drugs for less than 3 months. PBMCs were the source of the RNA used for TCR sequencing. iRepertoire HTBI primers and Arm-PCR of CDR3 regions built TCR beta libraries. TCRdb used MiXCR to reprocess the multiplex PCR reads, holding one entry per CDR3 protein. The sample shows 400,000 to 500,000 distinct CDR3 sequences, 11% to 15% of them seen only once. Trimming stripped 0 bases from V and 7 bases from J, with 25 bases between. Per germline, CDR1 SGHAT and CDR2 FQNNGV. The CDR3 extends over 18 amino acids. This sample was shared with a second study, whose subject was T cells in Graves' hyperthyroidism and ophthalmopathy. According to that study: Exclusion of a patient resulted from uncontrolled infection, other autoimmune disease, pregnancy or lactation. In the first-round RT-PCR of the TCR CDR3, the HTBI primer set was used. Ophthalmopathy was identified by the model a median about 6.4 months ahead of onset.

The sample in question was peripheral blood mononuclear cells (PBMCs), obtained at new diagnosis, from a patient treated with antithyroid drugs. This chain uses TRBV11-2 with TRBJ2-7, with D possibly TRBD1 on 6 matching bases. This TCR derives from a woman aged 50 to 65 with Graves disease. The CDR3 nucleotides read TGTGCCAGCAGCTTAGATCGGGCAGGGGCAACATCCTACAATGAGCAGTACTTC. Protein sequence: CASSLDRAGATSYNEQYF.